This T cell receptor (beta chain) was obtained from a study of shared clonotypes between healthy human individuals (dated by TCRdb to 2018 to 2021). Some background on the complete study: Two women and three men aged 18 to 49 years were included in the cohort. Per donor, three plates each were used for CD4 naive and CD4 memory, two for CD8 naive, and one for CD8 memory. Blood TCR repertoires of roughly 5 healthy adults were deeply sequenced to estimate repertoire size and the extent of clonotype sharing between individuals. Libraries were prepared and TCR repertoires were sequenced by different laboratories using diverse techniques, in order to increase sequencing depth and limit assay-specific biases. Each donor's leukapheresis produced roughly between roughly 0.85 and 10 billion PBMCs. Overall study outcomes, separate from this receptor: Rarefaction of sorted-subset datasets indicated incomplete sequencing despite the large sequencing depth. The genetic and exposure-history diversity represented was limited by the small number of donors. Sampling was limited to blood, and TCR repertoires in tissue likely differ from TCR repertoires in blood. Naive subsets generally had larger estimated clonotype richness than memory subsets did. Pairwise subsampling led to the expectation that sequencing depth would affect the degree of clonotype sharing among donors. Higher generation probabilities were observed for clonotypes shared by all four sorted-subset donors than for non-shared clonotypes. Sharing across a few donors was observed for 5% to 6.5% of naive CD4, under 4% of naive CD8, 2.3% of memory CD4, and roughly 0.4% of memory CD8 clonotypes.

CD8 naive samples were obtained by positive selection for CCR7 among CD45RO-negative cells, yielding a CD45RA+CCR7+ population from which TemRA cells were excluded. Healthy HIV-negative adults with no recently reported acute infections or vaccinations were included as donors. All donors were Caucasian adults living in Nashville, Tennessee, USA. Blood was obtained by leukapheresis, after which PBMCs were separated by Ficoll-Histopaque density gradient centrifugation and cryopreserved in liquid nitrogen vapor phase. Analytical flow cytometry was used to check the purity and quantity of every magnetically sorted T cell population. Genomic DNA was isolated from each sorted fraction and quantified by UV absorbance on a Nanodrop 2000c. TCR CDR3 regions were amplified from genomic DNA by multiplex PCR using the deep immunoSEQ assay. Extracted genomic DNA from each cell subset was spread evenly across all wells of several immunoSEQ 96-well plates, with each plate serving as a replicate. For sorted subsets, 150 to 200 ng genomic DNA, equal to some 28,000 T cell genomes, was loaded into each replicate PCR. Purified libraries were quantified with a Qubit 3.0 fluorometer, sized on a Bioanalyzer 2100, and re-quantified with the KAPA Library Quantification kit. A separate single-read 150-cycle Illumina NextSeq 550 flow cell was used to sequence each immunoSEQ 96-well plate. The authors' pipeline ran thus. Because the immunoSEQ output held only junctional sequences and lacked quality scores, the filtering could not match the filtering applied to full-length reads. Sequences were annotated with PyIR, a Python wrapper for IgBLAST v1.9, using IMGT germline references to assign V/J genes and CDR3. Reads were filtered out if the reads had weak V/J assignments (E-value above 1e-6), no CDR3, stop codons, out-of-frame junctions, or ambiguous translated residues. V3J clonotypes were defined as sequences sharing the same inferred V gene, J gene, and CDR3 amino acid sequence. The percentage overlap between two repertoires was calculated by dividing the number of shared unique clonotypes by the size of the smaller repertoire. Three approaches were used to assess repertoire richness: RTK rarefaction, the Chao1 estimator, and Recon v2.1 estimates of unobserved clonotypes. Generation probabilities for all TCRbeta clonotypes obtained by the gDNA method from a few donors were computed using OLGA. Entries here come from immuneACCESS through TCRdb and include only in-frame sequences with V and J called. Some clones fail to appear in such tables; in the studies checked, an unresolved V gene covers under half of the shortfall, and the cause of the remainder is unknown. V and J calls and clone size are those listed in that table; D and trimming were worked out from the DNA. In all, the sample holds roughly 2.1 million clones, and just over 90% of those were seen once. Under 2% of the sample is held by the ten biggest clonotypes.

From its cysteine to its phenylalanine, the CDR3 spans 17 amino acids. The retained sequence is limited to the CDR3, 51 bases, with the frame set at the first base. The V end gives up 2 bases and the J end 0 bases, leaving 8 bases in the junction not matched to a gene. The germline V gene (reference sequence) provides CDR1 MNHEY and CDR2 SMNVEV. Concerning this clone: Its antigen is currently not known. No clone much larger than this one lies a single base away; base qualities are absent.

The chain couples TRBV27 to TRBJ2-3, with 7 bases matching TRBD2. What was sequenced was naive CD8+ T cells from PBMCs. Read against the paper, the sample's cell subset or site label means: CD45RA+CCR7+. The clonotype was recovered from a man between 18 and 35 years old in good health. Some clones in this sample may be carry-over from other donors' samples. The DNA sequence follows: TGTGCCAGCAGTTTAACCCCCCTAGCGGCTAGCACAGATACGCAGTATTTT. This yields the protein CASSLTPLAASTDTQYF.